The sequence of this T cell receptor (beta chain) was determined in a study of beta chain features in type 1 diabetes. Whole-study findings and limits: Patients with Type 1 diabetes showed moderately but significantly shorter TCRB CDR3s in all four CD4+ subsets. Reduced insertions and increased deletions marked VDJ junctions in type 1 diabetes patients. In comparison with healthy donors, patients had naive, central memory and Treg TCRB repertoires that appeared more similar.

Concerning this clone itself: What it binds is unknown.

The entirety of the isolated RNA underwent reverse transcription, so expressed TCRB transcripts were sequenced. The method was immunoSEQ multiplex PCR; TCRdb's version includes in-frame clones alone and lacks a portion of them. This table holds around 170,000 clones, approximately 9.1% found once. The CDR3 is 14 residues long. Germline CDR1 LNHDA, CDR2 SQIVND (reference sequence). Losses at the gene ends were 8 bases for V and 3 bases for J; bases not matched to a gene: 4. The sequence was collected from a woman in her thirties with type 1 diabetes. V gene TRBV19 combines with J gene TRBJ2-1; TRBD1 matches 10 bases. The source material was central memory CD4+ T cells from blood. CDR3 loop: CASRRDRGYNEQFF. CDR3 bases: TGTGCCAGTCGCCGGGACAGGGGCTACAATGAGCAGTTCTTC.